The 3 T cell receptor beta chains below all came from one sample that was sequenced in a study of blood T cell repertoires in COVID-19. Assay: immunoSEQ multiplex PCR; the TCRdb copy retains only in-frame clones and omits some. The profile covers about 140,000 clones, with around nine tenths appearing a single time and 8.6% taken by the ten largest. Sequencing was performed on peripheral blood. The receptor set was obtained from a woman in her forties or fifties with active or convalescent COVID-19.

The chain recombines TRBV28 with TRBJ1-5; possible D gene TRBD1, 5 bases. The germline V and J ends were trimmed by 3 bases and 7 bases, with 19 bases remaining between them. The CDR3 runs 16 residues. CDR1 is MDHEN, CDR2 SYDVKM, per germline. The CDR3 here is CASSFLKLRGGQPQHF. CDR3 nucleotides: TGTGCCAGCAGTTTTCTAAAGTTAAGGGGCGGACAGCCCCAGCATTTT.

The V call is TRBV5-3, the J call TRBJ1-2, with D possibly TRBD1 on 5 matching bases. TRBV5-3 is known as an ORF, though its function is uncertain. CDR3 size: 13 residues. V dropped 3 bases and J dropped 4 bases, with 10 bases sitting between them. The CDR3 protein is CARSYDSTYGYTF. DNA for the CDR3: TGTGCCAGAAGCTATGACAGCACCTATGGCTACACCTTC.

The genes are TRBV4-2 and TRBJ2-3; D is perhaps TRBD1 (6 bases). This CDR3 has 16 amino acids. Trimming cost V 1 base and J 5 bases, with 16 bases left between them. CDR1 is LGHNA, CDR2 YNFKEQ, per germline. CDR3 sequence reads: CASSQAGGRGEDTQYF. The CDR3 region has the DNA TGTGCCAGCAGCCAAGCTGGTGGCAGGGGAGAAGATACGCAGTATTTT.